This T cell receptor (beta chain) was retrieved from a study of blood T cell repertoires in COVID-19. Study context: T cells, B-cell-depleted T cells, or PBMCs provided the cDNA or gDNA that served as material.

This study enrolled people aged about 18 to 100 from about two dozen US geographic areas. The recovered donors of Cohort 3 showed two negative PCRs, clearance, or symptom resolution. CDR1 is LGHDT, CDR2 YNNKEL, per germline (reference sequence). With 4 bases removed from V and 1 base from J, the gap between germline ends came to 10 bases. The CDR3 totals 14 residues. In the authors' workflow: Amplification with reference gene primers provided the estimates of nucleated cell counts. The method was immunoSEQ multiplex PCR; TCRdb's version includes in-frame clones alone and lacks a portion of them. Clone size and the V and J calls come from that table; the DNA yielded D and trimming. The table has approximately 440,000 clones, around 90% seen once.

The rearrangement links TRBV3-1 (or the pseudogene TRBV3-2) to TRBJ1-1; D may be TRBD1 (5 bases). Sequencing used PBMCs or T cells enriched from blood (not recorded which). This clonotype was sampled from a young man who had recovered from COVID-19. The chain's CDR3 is CASSLVGGNTEAFF. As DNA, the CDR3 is TGTGCCAGCAGCCTCGTCGGGGGGAACACTGAAGCTTTCTTT.